This TCR beta chain emerged from a study of Tregs in tolerant kidney transplant recipients (dated by TCRdb to between 2019 and 2020). Looking at the study overall: The study used TCRbeta sequencing to identify donor-specific regulatory T cells before combined kidney and bone marrow transplantation, then tracked those cells after transplant. In a few healthy controls, several methods of expanding Tregs specific for an allogeneic donor were compared by TCRbeta repertoire sequencing.

For TCRbeta CDR3 sequencing, genomic DNA from the sorted cells was extracted using the QIAGEN DNeasy Blood and Tissue Kit. Through immunoSEQ, high-throughput TCRbeta CDR3 sequencing was done commercially, including PCR amplification with internal controls and bias correction. The published analysis was carried out like this. Unique productive TCRbeta sequences were defined by CDR3 nucleotide sequence where primers matched, otherwise by CDR3 amino acid sequence with Vbeta and Jbeta genes. As a correction for sorting error, sequences shared between sorted populations at a frequency ratio of 2:1 or less were discarded, and the remaining shared sequences were assigned to the higher population. A sequence was defined as donor-reactive if the sequence was expanded at least 5-fold in CFSE-low cells compared with unstimulated cells and had a frequency of at least 0.01% in CFSE-low cells. Repertoire divergence was quantified by Jensen-Shannon divergence using the top 100 TCRbeta sequences ranked by frequency. When a sample had multiple sequencing runs, each run was corrected for sorting error separately and the runs were then pooled. What TCRdb holds here is the immuneACCESS table cut down to in-frame rearrangements. Part of the clones is not present; checked against another copy, under half of the missing clones reflect an unresolved V gene, and the others are unexplained. V, J and clone size are those of that table, while D and trimming were read from the DNA. In all, the sample holds 200,000 to 300,000 clones, and 84% of those were seen once. Around 0.68% of the sample rests with the top ten.

Thawed PBMCs were FACS-sorted into unstimulated Tregs (CD4+CD25+CD127-), CD4+ non-Tregs (CD4+CD25-), CD4 cells and CD8 cells. Blood from healthy controls was obtained either as purchased buffy coats or from healthy volunteers. Healthy control blood was processed to PBMCs with a Ficoll density gradient and then cryopreserved, whereas patient PBMCs were collected both before and after transplant. Comment on this clone: Its antigen target is currently unknown. Base qualities are not provided; no much larger clone lies one nucleotide away.

From a lookup of the germline V gene (reference sequence), CDR1 and CDR2 are LNHNV and YYDKDF. The CDR3 sequence holds 17 residues, the cysteine and phenylalanine included. Only the CDR3 DNA is retained, 51 bases long and in frame from the first base. V is shortened by 3 bases, J by 5 bases, and the region joining them spans 22 bases. General conclusions and limits of the study: Because only a small number of patients were included, the study had limitations, and the results will need to be validated in larger populations as well as under other immunosuppression protocols. Expanding Tregs with activated donor B cells appeared to identify the most biologically relevant and donor-specific TCRbeta repertoire. Although technical replication error seemed to be minimal, the question of biological reproducibility was not addressed directly.

Sequenced: CD4+ T cells from blood. Recombination joined TRBV15 with TRBJ2-5; a tentative D call is TRBD2 (7 bases match). The sequence was collected from a human donor in good health. CDR3 region: CATSSDRSSGGGETQYF. The nucleotide sequence is given as TGTGCCACCAGCAGTGACCGTTCTAGCGGAGGGGGGGAGACCCAGTACTTC.